The TCR beta chain described here comes from a study of blood T cell repertoires in COVID-19. For the study at large: Both acute and convalescent COVID-19 samples were obtained from the United States, Italy and Spain. PBMCs, B-cell-depleted T cells, or T cells were the source of the cDNA or gDNA that made up the material.

The V gene lost 0 bases and the J gene lost 3 bases, with 10 bases spanning the gap. The CDR3 loop spans 15 amino acids. Germline CDR1 reads SEHNR; CDR2 reads FQNEAQ (reference sequence). As originally analysed: Reference gene primer amplification in the assay estimated nucleated cell counts. Libraries were prepared by immunoSEQ multiplex PCR; TCRdb keeps only in-frame clonotypes and omits some of them. V, J and clone size are taken as reported in that table, and D and trimming were inferred from the DNA itself. The sample lists hundreds of thousands of clones, around 90% occurring once. The material sequenced was peripheral blood. The TCR was taken from a human donor in a cohort sampled during active COVID-19. The genes are TRBV7-9 and TRBJ2-3; unclear D gene. The CDR3 DNA reads as TGTGCCAGCAGCTTAGCGGCGGTTAGGACAGATACGCAGTATTTT. Residues: CASSLAAVRTDTQYF.